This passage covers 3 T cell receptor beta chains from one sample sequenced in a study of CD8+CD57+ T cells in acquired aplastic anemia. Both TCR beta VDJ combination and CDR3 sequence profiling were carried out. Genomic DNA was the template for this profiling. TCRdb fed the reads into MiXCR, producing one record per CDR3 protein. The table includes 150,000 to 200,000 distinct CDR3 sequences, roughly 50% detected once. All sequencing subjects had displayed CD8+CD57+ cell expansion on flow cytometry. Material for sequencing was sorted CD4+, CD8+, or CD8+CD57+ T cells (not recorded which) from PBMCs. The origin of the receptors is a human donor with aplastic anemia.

CDR3 DNA: TGCGCCAGCAGCTTGCGGGGGCCCCAAGAGACCCAGTACTTC. This gives the protein CASSLRGPQETQYF. The chain joins TRBV5-1 to TRBJ2-5; tentatively, D is TRBD1 or TRBD2 (6 bases each). V lost 1 base and J 1 base, leaving 8 bases between the germline ends. Germline V CDR1 and CDR2: SGHRS, YFSETQ. The CDR3 loop spans 14 amino acids. The whole variable domain, remainder taken from reference TRBV5-1 and TRBJ2-5, is KAGVTQTPRYLIKTRGQQVTLSCSPISGHRSVSWYQQTPGQGLQFLFEYFSETQRNKGNFPGRFSGRQFSNSRSEMNVSTLELGDSALYLCASSLRGPQETQYFGPGTRLLVL.

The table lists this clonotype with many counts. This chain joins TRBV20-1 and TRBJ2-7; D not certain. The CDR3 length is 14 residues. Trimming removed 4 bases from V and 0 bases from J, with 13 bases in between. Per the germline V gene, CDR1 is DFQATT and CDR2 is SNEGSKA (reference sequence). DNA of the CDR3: TGCAGTGCTATATATCCCCACTACTCCTACGAGCAGTACTTC. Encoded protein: CSAIYPHYSYEQYF.

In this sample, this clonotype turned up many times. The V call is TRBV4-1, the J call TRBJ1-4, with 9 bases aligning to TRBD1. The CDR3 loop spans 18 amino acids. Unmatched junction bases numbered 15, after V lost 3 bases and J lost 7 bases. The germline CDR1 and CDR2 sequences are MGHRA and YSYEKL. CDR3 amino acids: CASSHSPGQGIRFEKLFF. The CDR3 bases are TGCGCCAGCAGCCACAGTCCGGGACAGGGTATCCGTTTTGAAAAACTGTTTTTT.